Below, 24 T cell receptor beta chains from the same sample are listed, as sequenced in a study of blood T cell repertoires in COVID-19. Clones were read by immunoSEQ multiplex PCR, and TCRdb kept only the in-frame ones, dropping some. Of under 200,000 clones in the sample, approximately 88% were seen once. Sequencing was performed on PBMCs or T cells enriched from blood (not recorded which). The receptor source for this set is a young woman who had recovered from COVID-19.

The rearrangement uses TRBV6-5 and TRBJ2-7, with D perhaps matching TRBD2 (5 bases). The CDR3 has 14 amino acids. The germline V gene has CDR1 MNHEY and CDR2 SVGAGI. Trimming cost V 7 bases and J 2 bases, with 15 bases left between them. In DNA, the CDR3 is TGTGCCAGCACACTCGGAGGCGGAACCTACGAGCAGTACTTC. Translation gives CASTLGGGTYEQYF.

The rearrangement links TRBV15 to TRBJ1-1, with D possibly matching TRBD1 (6 bases). Germline values: CDR1 LNHNV, CDR2 YYDKDF (reference sequence). Trimming took off 6 bases at V and 3 bases at J, with 11 bases between the two ends. The CDR3 is 13 residues long. The CDR3 loop reads CATSRDIHTEAFF. CDR3 nucleotides: TGTGCCACCAGTCGGGACATTCACACTGAAGCTTTCTTT. The complete variable domain, with remaining parts taken from reference TRBV15 and TRBJ1-1, reads DAMVIQNPRYQVTQFGKPVTLSCSQTLNHNVMYWYQQKSSQAPKLLFHYYDKDFNNEADTPDNFQSRRPNTSFCFLDIRSPGLGDTAMYLCATSRDIHTEAFFGQGTRLTVV.

This clone was observed a handful of times. The gene calls are TRBV9 and TRBJ2-5; no reliable D call. Germline V gene data show CDR1 as SGDLS and CDR2 as YYNGEE. Trimming removed 3 bases at V and 5 bases at J, with 11 bases between. The CDR3 extends over 13 amino acids. As DNA, the CDR3 is TGTGCCAGCAGCGACGCAGGATTGGAGACCCAGTACTTC. Translating gives CASSDAGLETQYF.

J is TRBJ1-1 and V is TRBV30, with D possibly matching TRBD1 (5 bases). V was pared by 8 bases and J by 6 bases, with 13 bases between. The CDR3 loop spans 11 amino acids. Germline V lookup: CDR1 GTSNPN, CDR2 SVGIG (reference sequence). CDR3 loop: CAGRDYSEAFF. In DNA form, the CDR3 reads TGTGCCGGCAGGGATTACTCTGAAGCTTTCTTT.

This chain uses TRBV9 with TRBJ2-7; TRBD1 agrees at 12 bases. Germline-derived CDR1 and CDR2 are SGDLS and YYNGEE. V dropped 0 bases and J dropped 5; count of bases not matched to a gene: 3. CDR3 length: 15 residues. In nucleotides, the CDR3 is TGTGCCAGCAGCGTAGAAGGGACAGGGGGCAACGAGCAGTACTTC. Translating gives CASSVEGTGGNEQYF.

The genes are TRBV6-1 and TRBJ2-3; D not resolved. The CDR3 runs to 15 residues. Trimming stripped 0 bases from V and 1 base from J, with 8 bases between. Germline assignment: CDR1 MNHNS and CDR2 SASEGT. The CDR3 sequence: CASSEALGGTDTQYF. The DNA for the CDR3 is TGTGCCAGCAGTGAAGCGCTCGGAGGCACAGATACGCAGTATTTT.

The CDR3 bases are TGTGCCAGCAGTTTAGTCGGCAGGGGGTGGAGCAATCAGCCCCAGCATTTT. This translates into CASSLVGRGWSNQPQHF. The chain couples TRBV28 to TRBJ1-5; TRBD1 matches at 7 bases. The CDR3 loop spans 17 amino acids. CDR1 is MDHEN, CDR2 SYDVKM, per germline. The V segment lost 2 bases and the J segment 1 base; nucleotides outside the gene matches: 8.

The chain is built from TRBV5-1 and TRBJ1-2; 7 bases are a match to TRBD1. Trimming at V came to 4 bases and at J to 2 bases, leaving 2 bases not matched to a gene. Looked up from germline, CDR1 is SGHRS and CDR2 is YFSETQ. This CDR3 spans 13 amino acids. CDR3 amino acids: CASSPGQNYGYTF. CDR3 in DNA: TGCGCCAGCAGCCCGGGACAGAACTATGGCTACACCTTC.

The V call is TRBV9, the J call TRBJ1-1, with TRBD1 as a possible D gene (6 bases). This CDR3 contains 14 residues. The ends were cut back, 3 bases at V and 9 bases at J, with 18 bases in the middle. The V gene's germline CDR1 is SGDLS and CDR2 YYNGEE. The CDR3 DNA reads as TGTGCCAGCAGCGCTTTCCCAGGGGACGGACAAGCTTTCTTT. Translated, it gives CASSAFPGDGQAFF.

The chain carries TRBV10-2 and TRBJ1-2; TRBD1 matches at 7 bases. Germline assignment: CDR1 WSHSY and CDR2 SAAADI. This CDR3 comprises 14 residues. Unmatched junction bases numbered 4, after V lost 2 bases and J lost 4 bases. CDR3: CASSEDRAIYGYTF. DNA of the CDR3: TGCGCCAGCAGTGAGGACAGGGCGATCTATGGCTACACCTTC.

The genes are TRBV9 and TRBJ2-5, with a possible D match to TRBD1 (5 bases). From germline, CDR1 is SGDLS and CDR2 YYNGEE. The CDR3 totals 14 residues. The V and J ends lost 0 bases and 2 bases respectively, with 8 bases between them. CDR3 in amino acids: CASSVGSGQETQYF. CDR3 DNA: TGTGCCAGCAGCGTAGGGTCAGGGCAAGAGACCCAGTACTTC.

This clone was found once. This chain connects TRBV9 to TRBJ2-3, with D hard to call. The germline V and J ends were trimmed by 0 bases and 4 bases, with 9 bases remaining between them. Germline V CDR1 and CDR2: SGDLS, YYNGEE. This CDR3 has 14 residues. The CDR3 DNA sequence: TGTGCCAGCAGCGTAGGATGGAGCGCAGATACGCAGTATTTT. The encoded protein is CASSVGWSADTQYF.

The chain combines TRBV23-1 with TRBJ2-1, with D perhaps matching TRBD1 (5 bases). TRBV23-1 is marked as an open reading frame, function uncertain. The CDR3 totals 17 residues. The ends were cut back, 3 bases at V and 0 bases at J, with 15 bases in the middle. In DNA, the CDR3 is TGCGCCAGCAGTCATTTCTCAGGGATTCTCTCCTACAATGAGCAGTTCTTC. Amino acids: CASSHFSGILSYNEQFF.

This clone was seen just once. The V call is TRBV10-3, the J call TRBJ1-6; perhaps TRBD1 as D (6 bases). The V and J ends lost 2 bases and 13 bases respectively, with 15 bases between them. The germline gives CDR1 ENHRY, CDR2 SYGVKD. The CDR3 runs to 14 residues. The CDR3 here is CAISESRGSTPLHF. DNA for the CDR3: TGTGCCATCAGTGAGAGCAGGGGCTCTACGCCCCTCCACTTT.

This clone was detected once. The chain links TRBV5-4 to TRBJ1-1; TRBD1 matches at 8 bases. This CDR3 comprises 15 residues. Germline V gives CDR1 SGHNT, CDR2 YYREEE (reference sequence). V shed 3 bases, J shed 4 bases, and the junction held 8 bases outside the gene matches. The CDR3 DNA is TGTGCCAGCAGCTCAACGGACAGGGCCCCCACTGAAGCTTTCTTT. This encodes CASSSTDRAPTEAFF.

The J gene is TRBJ1-6, the V gene TRBV21-1; the table's D call of TRBD1 was not tested on the DNA. TRBV21-1 is classified as a pseudogene. This CDR3 contains 14 residues. The CDR3 DNA sequence: TGTGCCAGCAGCAAAGGGGTCAGGGGGCTTCCCCTCCACTTT. Amino acids: CASSKGVRGLPLHF.

The chain combines TRBV3-1 (or the pseudogene TRBV3-2) with TRBJ1-2; TRBD1 matches 7 bases. Germline-derived CDR1 and CDR2 are LGHDT and YNNKEL (reference sequence). The CDR3 sequence is 14 residues long. V lost 4 bases and J lost 6; bases outside the gene matches: 8. In DNA form, the CDR3 reads TGTGCCAGCAGCCGAGGACAGACAGGGCATGGCTACACCTTC. Protein product: CASSRGQTGHGYTF.

This clone was picked up one time. The genes are TRBV7-9 and TRBJ1-6, with D possibly matching TRBD1 (5 bases). The CDR3 totals 15 residues. CDR1 and CDR2 from the germline V gene are SEHNR and FQNEAQ (reference sequence). V was cut by 5 bases and J by 4 bases, with 12 bases left in between. This chain's CDR3 is CASSQTATYNSPLHF. As DNA, the CDR3 is TGTGCCAGCAGCCAGACAGCCACGTATAATTCACCCCTCCACTTT.

This clone has more than one count but fewer than ten. V usage is TRBV6-1 and J usage is TRBJ1-2, with TRBD1 matching over 9 bases. CDR1 MNHNS and CDR2 SASEGT come from the germline V gene. Trimming cost V 1 base and J 6 bases; bases outside gene matches: 6. This CDR3 has 15 residues. The CDR3 nucleotides are TGTGCCAGCAGTGAAGAAGCTGGGACAGGGAATGGCTACACCTTC. The encoded protein is CASSEEAGTGNGYTF.

V gene TRBV2 combines with J gene TRBJ1-6, with TRBD1 as a possible D gene (5 bases). The germline V gene encodes CDR1 SNHLY and CDR2 FYNNEI. The V end was cut by 1 base, the J end by 7 bases, with 11 bases between. CDR3 length equals 15 residues. The CDR3 spells CASSEGRGGNSPLHF. The CDR3 coding sequence is TGTGCCAGCAGTGAAGGAAGGGGTGGAAATTCACCCCTCCACTTT.

This clone was counted a few times. The chain uses TRBV4-1 and TRBJ1-4; no definite D call. This CDR3 is 16 amino acids long. Trimming removed 7 bases from V and 7 bases from J, with 22 bases in between. Germline CDR1 reads MGHRA; CDR2 reads YSYEKL. The CDR3 DNA reads as TGCGCCAGCACCCGCGCCCCGAGCCAGGATGCTGAAAAACTGTTTTTT. Translated, it gives CASTRAPSQDAEKLFF.

The V and J genes are TRBV20-1 and TRBJ2-1, with TRBD2 identical over 9 bases. Germline V lookup: CDR1 DFQATT, CDR2 SNEGSKA (reference sequence). The CDR3 length is 10 residues. The trim removed 6 bases at V and 13 bases at J, leaving 4 bases unmatched. For the CDR3, the DNA is TGCAGTGCCTCAGCGGGGGGACAGTTCTTC. This encodes CSASAGGQFF.

The V and J genes are TRBV28 and TRBJ2-5; 7 bases match TRBD2. The V segment lost 3 bases and the J segment 2 bases; nucleotides outside the gene matches: 0. The CDR3 consists of 13 residues. Germline CDR1 is MDHEN and CDR2 is SYDVKM. This chain's CDR3 is CASSLGLQETQYF. The CDR3 coding sequence is TGTGCCAGCAGTTTGGGACTACAAGAGACCCAGTACTTC.

This chain links TRBV28 with TRBJ1-2, with D hard to call. The CDR3 spans 14 residues. V was pared by 2 bases and J by 4 bases, with 11 bases between. The germline gives CDR1 MDHEN, CDR2 SYDVKM. CDR3 in DNA: TGTGCCAGCAGTTTAGGCGGCACTATCTATGGCTACACCTTC. Translating it yields CASSLGGTIYGYTF.